This T cell receptor beta chain was observed in a study of shared clonotypes between healthy human individuals. In the study overall: Per donor, three plates held CD4 naive cells, three held CD4 memory, two held CD8 naive and one held CD8 memory.

Produced via immunoSEQ multiplex PCR; TCRdb's table is partial and in-frame only. The sample has about 1 million clones; approximately 68% are singletons. The receptor's source is a man aged 18 to 35 in good health. The specimen sequenced was memory CD4+ T cells sorted from blood. The subset denotes: CD45RA-negative fraction.

The CDR3 sequence is CASSPNRVNTQYF. CDR3 in DNA: TGTGCCAGCAGCCCCAACAGGGTAAATACGCAGTATTTT. This rearrangement joins TRBV7-2 to TRBJ2-3, with a weak D call TRBD1 (6 bases). Germline values: CDR1 SGHTA, CDR2 FQGNSA. V shed 5 bases and J shed 7 bases, with 13 bases lying between them. The CDR3 spans 13 residues.